This T cell receptor beta chain was sequenced in a study of cytomegalovirus exposure and HLA in healthy donors. The PCR contained 60 Vbeta and 13 Jbeta primers. Sequenced by immunoSEQ multiplex PCR; TCRdb stores in-frame clones only, minus some. The table shows 100,000 to 150,000 clones, with over 70% occurring only once. The CDR3 length is 14 residues. Germline CDR1 and CDR2: SGHNT and YYREEE (reference sequence). After removal of 4 bases from V and 4 bases from J, the junction contained 5 bases not matched to a gene. Source material: PBMCs. The clonotype comes from a man aged 18 to 30 in good health and CMV-seropositive. This chain connects TRBV5-4 to TRBJ2-5, with TRBD1 identical over 9 bases. The CDR3 bases are TGTGCCAGCAGCGACCAGGACAGGGGAGAGACCCAGTACTTC. Protein sequence: CASSDQDRGETQYF. Full variable domain (remainder filled in from reference TRBV5-4 and TRBJ2-5): ETGVTQSPTHLIKTRGQQVTLRCSSQSGHNTVSWYQQALGQGPQFIFQYYREEENGRGNFPPRFSGLQFPNYSSELNVNALELDDSALYLCASSDQDRGETQYFGPGTRLLVL.